Each of the 18 T cell receptor beta chains below was sequenced from the same sample in a study of blood T cells in healthy people across ages (dated by TCRdb to about 2015). Libraries were built with 5' RACE. For sequencing, an Illumina HiSeq 2500 was employed. The second PCR ran for roughly 7 to 12 cycles and used a J-beta primer mix along with a sample-barcoded 5' primer. The public reads were reanalyzed by TCRdb: fastp trimming at Q25, MiXCR alignment, in-frame beta chains only. Each entry merges the rows of one CDR3 protein and shows their most common DNA and genes. The sample data list 750,000 to 950,000 distinct CDR3 sequences, and around 24% of these were observed just once. Clones ranked in the top ten supply approximately 2.9% of the sample. This sample also belongs to another study, concerning T cells of mothers and their children.

The source material was blood. The receptors stem from a boy younger than 18 in good health.

This clonotype was seen only a few times. The V and J genes are TRBV29-1 and TRBJ2-5; D gene ambiguous. The CDR3 sequence is 12 residues long. CDR1 SQVTM and CDR2 ANQGSEA come from the germline V gene. Trimming removed 6 bases at V and 5 bases at J, with 13 bases between. The CDR3 is CSVPGPAETQYF. The CDR3 region has the DNA TGCAGCGTCCCCGGGCCGGCGGAGACCCAGTACTTC.

This clonotype showed up just a few times. This chain connects TRBV11-2 to TRBJ2-1, with D perhaps matching TRBD1 (5 bases). The V gene's germline CDR1 is SGHAT and CDR2 FQNNGV. The length of the CDR3 is 16 residues. V was trimmed by 1 base and J by 2 bases, leaving 12 bases between them. The DNA for the CDR3 is TGTGCCAGCAGCTTAGTTCTGGGCAGGGCCTACAATGAGCAGTTCTTC. As protein: CASSLVLGRAYNEQFF.

This clonotype was observed a few times. This rearrangement joins TRBV6-5 to TRBJ1-4; a weak D match, TRBD1 (6 bases). This CDR3 region has 17 residues. V lost 4 bases and J 0 bases, leaving 15 bases between the germline ends. The germline V gene has CDR1 MNHEY and CDR2 SVGAGI. CDR3 bases: TGTGCCAGCAGTTCGGTCGGACAGTTCACAACTAATGAAAAACTGTTTTTT. This codes for CASSSVGQFTTNEKLFF.

The chain couples TRBV7-3 to TRBJ2-2; 10 positions agree with TRBD1. V was pared by 3 bases and J by 3 bases, with 7 bases of the junction left unmatched. The CDR3 totals 17 residues. Germline V CDR1 and CDR2: SGHTA, FQGTGA. CDR3 protein: CASSFGPGTGDTGELFF. CDR3 coding DNA: TGTGCCAGCAGCTTCGGTCCCGGGACAGGGGACACCGGGGAGCTGTTTTTT.

V gene TRBV12-3 or TRBV12-4 combines with J gene TRBJ2-3; D not resolved. CDR3 length: 14 amino acids. V lost 6 bases and J 0 bases, leaving 10 bases between the germline ends. CDR3 DNA: TGTGCCAGCAGCGGTCAGACTAGCACAGATACGCAGTATTTT. Protein sequence: CASSGQTSTDTQYF.

Comments on this clonotype: An end of the junction does not agree with germline; a read error may underlie this. The CDR3 is CASGLAPDRKFF. The CDR3 DNA reads TGTGCCAGCGGCTTAGCGCCGGACAGGAAGTTCTTC. The V gene is TRBV7-9, the J gene TRBJ2-1; 7 nucleotides match TRBD1. Looked up from germline, CDR1 is SEHNR and CDR2 is FQNEAQ (reference sequence). The CDR3 is 12 residues long.

This clonotype was recorded a few times. The chain has TRBV7-9 and TRBJ2-3; D gene uncertain. The germline V gene has CDR1 SEHNR and CDR2 FQNEAQ (reference sequence). The CDR3 has 15 residues. The germline V and J ends were trimmed by 5 bases and 6 bases, with 18 bases remaining between them. The CDR3 DNA follows: TGTGCCAGCAGCCCCCCCGTTAGGGTGGGGGATACGCAGTATTTT. Protein sequence: CASSPPVRVGDTQYF.

This clonotype was detected a few times. This chain links TRBV6-1 with TRBJ2-7; D remains unclear. Germline loops: CDR1 MNHNS, CDR2 SASEGT. The CDR3 extends over 14 amino acids. The germline V and J ends were trimmed by 1 base and 0 bases, with 7 bases remaining between them. The CDR3 is CASSEVQISYEQYV. CDR3 bases: TGTGCCAGCAGTGAAGTACAGATCTCCTACGAGCAGTACGTC.

V usage is TRBV11-2 and J usage is TRBJ2-5, with TRBD2 identical over 10 bases. Trimming at V came to 4 bases and at J to 5 bases, leaving 13 bases not matched to a gene. Germline CDR1 is SGHAT and CDR2 is FQNNGV. This CDR3 is 17 amino acids long. This CDR3 reads CASSSLFERGGWETQYF. The CDR3 DNA reads as TGTGCCAGCAGCTCGTTGTTCGAGCGGGGGGGATGGGAGACCCAGTACTTC.

This clonotype was counted between two and nine times. This rearrangement joins TRBV7-2 to TRBJ1-1; D is unresolved. Trimming shortened V by 7 bases and J by 8 bases, and 20 bases separated the two germline ends. CDR1 SGHTA and CDR2 FQGNSA come from the germline V gene. The CDR3 sequence is 14 residues long. The CDR3 here is CASTQRVRIEEAFF. For the CDR3, the DNA is TGTGCCAGCACACAAAGGGTCAGGATAGAGGAAGCTTTCTTT. Variable domain in full (rest from reference TRBV7-2 and TRBJ1-1): GAGVSQSPSNKVTEKGKDVELRCDPISGHTALYWYRQSLGQGLEFLIYFQGNSAPDKSGLPSDRFSAERTGGSVSTLTIQRTQQEDSAVYLCASTQRVRIEEAFFGQGTRLTVV.

The rearrangement links TRBV5-1 to TRBJ2-1; D is possibly TRBD2 (6 bases). Germline assignment: CDR1 SGHRS and CDR2 YFSETQ. Trimming left V 0 bases short and J 4 bases short, with 11 bases between. The length of the CDR3 is 15 residues. In DNA form, the CDR3 reads TGCGCCAGCAGCTTGGAGGGACTGGTGTACAATGAGCAGTTCTTC. It encodes CASSLEGLVYNEQFF.

This clonotype was seen once. The chain couples TRBV5-1 to TRBJ1-1; D may be TRBD1 (5 bases). This CDR3 is 14 amino acids long. V gave up 4 bases and J gave up 3 bases, with 13 bases separating them. The germline gives CDR1 SGHRS, CDR2 YFSETQ. The DNA of the CDR3 is TGCGCCAGCAGCGGGTCGGGGGTGGACACTGAAGCTTTCTTT. This translates into CASSGSGVDTEAFF. The full variable domain, completed using reference TRBV5-1 and TRBJ1-1, is KAGVTQTPRYLIKTRGQQVTLSCSPISGHRSVSWYQQTPGQGLQFLFEYFSETQRNKGNFPGRFSGRQFSNSRSEMNVSTLELGDSALYLCASSGSGVDTEAFFGQGTRLTVV.

The chain has TRBV7-3 and TRBJ2-3; 8 bases match TRBD2. Germline V gene data show CDR1 as SGHTA and CDR2 as FQGTGA. This CDR3 has 15 residues. Trimming removed 11 bases from V and 7 bases from J; junction bases left unmatched: 17. CDR3 protein: CALGSGGQVMNTQYF. The DNA of the CDR3 is TGTGCCTTGGGGTCGGGGGGGCAGGTTATGAATACGCAGTATTTT. Based on the CDR3 plus reference TRBV7-3 and TRBJ2-3, the full variable domain is GAGVSQTPSNKVTEKGKYVELRCDPISGHTALYWYRQSLGQGPEFLIYFQGTGAADDSGLPNDRFFAVRPEGSVSTLKIQRTERGDSAVYLCALGSGGQVMNTQYFGPGTRLTVL.

V and J are TRBV5-1 and TRBJ2-7; 8 bases are shared with TRBD2. The CDR3 runs 15 residues. The V gene's germline CDR1 is SGHRS and CDR2 YFSETQ. The V segment lost 0 bases and the J segment 2 bases; nucleotides outside the gene matches: 4. CDR3 amino acids: CASSLGDGGAYEQYF. The CDR3 DNA reads as TGCGCCAGCAGCTTGGGCGACGGGGGGGCCTACGAGCAGTACTTC.

The V call is TRBV7-8, the J call TRBJ1-5, with TRBD1 as a possible D gene (5 bases). The CDR3 totals 15 residues. CDR1 SGHVS and CDR2 FQNEAQ come from the germline V gene. V was cut by 0 bases and J by 4 bases, with 10 bases left in between. In DNA form, the CDR3 reads TGTGCCAGCAGCTTAGCGGGACTCAGAAATCAGCCCCAGCATTTT. Amino acid sequence: CASSLAGLRNQPQHF. Based on the CDR3 plus reference TRBV7-8 and TRBJ1-5, the full variable domain is GAGVSQSPRYKVAKRGQDVALRCDPISGHVSLFWYQQALGQGPEFLTYFQNEAQLDKSGLPSDRFFAERPEGSVSTLKIQRTQQEDSAVYLCASSLAGLRNQPQHFGDGTRLSIL.

The rearrangement uses TRBV5-1 and TRBJ2-7; 7 positions agree with TRBD2. Germline V gene sequence: CDR1 SGHRS, CDR2 YFSETQ. This CDR3 comprises 17 residues. After removal of 0 bases from V and 4 bases from J, the junction contained 13 bases not matched to a gene. The CDR3 spells CASSLEPAGTPGYEQYF. CDR3 DNA sequence: TGCGCCAGCAGCTTGGAGCCAGCGGGAACCCCGGGGTACGAGCAGTACTTC.

Only a few counts were recorded for this clonotype. The rearrangement joins TRBV5-1 to TRBJ2-5; D is uncertain. Trimming took off 4 bases at V and 2 bases at J, with 9 bases between the two ends. The CDR3 has 13 residues. Germline loops: CDR1 SGHRS, CDR2 YFSETQ. CDR3 DNA: TGCGCCAGCAGCGATGGAGTTCAAGAGACCCAGTACTTC. It yields the protein CASSDGVQETQYF.

Of note for this clonotype: At one end, the junction sequence differs from germline, possibly due to a read error. The CDR3 loop is CASSLEGPRRNF. CDR3 coding DNA: TGTGCCAGCAGCTTAGAGGGACCCCGGAGGAACTTC. The chain links TRBV7-9 to TRBJ2-5, with D possibly called TRBD1 or TRBD2 (5 bases each). This CDR3 region has 12 residues. Germline V gene lookup returns CDR1 SEHNR and CDR2 FQNEAQ (reference sequence).